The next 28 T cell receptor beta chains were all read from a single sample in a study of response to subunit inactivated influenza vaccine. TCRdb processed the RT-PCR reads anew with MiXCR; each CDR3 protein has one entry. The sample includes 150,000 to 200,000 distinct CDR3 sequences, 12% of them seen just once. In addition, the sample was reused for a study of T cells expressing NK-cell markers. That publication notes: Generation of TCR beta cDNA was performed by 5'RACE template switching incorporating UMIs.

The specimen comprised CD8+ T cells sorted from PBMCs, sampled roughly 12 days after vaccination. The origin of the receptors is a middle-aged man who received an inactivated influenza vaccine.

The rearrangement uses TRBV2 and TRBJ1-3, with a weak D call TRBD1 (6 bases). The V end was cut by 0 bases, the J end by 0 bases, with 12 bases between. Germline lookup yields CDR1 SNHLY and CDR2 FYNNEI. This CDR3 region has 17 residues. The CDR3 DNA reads TGTGCCAGCAGTGAAGCCCGGCCGGGGGCCTCTGGAAACACCATATATTTT. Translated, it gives CASSEARPGASGNTIYF.

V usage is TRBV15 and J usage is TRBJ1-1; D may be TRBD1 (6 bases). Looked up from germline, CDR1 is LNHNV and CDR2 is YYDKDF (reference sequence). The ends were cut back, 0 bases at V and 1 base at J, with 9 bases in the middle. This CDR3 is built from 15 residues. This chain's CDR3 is CATSRDRQANTEAFF. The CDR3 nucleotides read TGTGCCACCAGCAGAGATAGACAGGCGAACACTGAAGCTTTCTTT.

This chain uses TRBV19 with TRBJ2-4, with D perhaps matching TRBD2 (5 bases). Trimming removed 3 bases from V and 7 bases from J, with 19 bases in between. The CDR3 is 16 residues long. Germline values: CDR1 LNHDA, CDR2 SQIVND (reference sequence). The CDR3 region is CASSMLSTGGWNIQYF. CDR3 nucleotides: TGTGCCAGTAGTATGCTCTCTACTGGAGGCTGGAACATTCAGTACTTC.

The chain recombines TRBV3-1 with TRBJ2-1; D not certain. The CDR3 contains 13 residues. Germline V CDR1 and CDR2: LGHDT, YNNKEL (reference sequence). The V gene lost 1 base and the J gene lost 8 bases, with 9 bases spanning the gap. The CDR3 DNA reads TGTGCCAGCAGCCAAGTGGGTTCGGATGAGCAGTTCTTC. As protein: CASSQVGSDEQFF.

CDR3 sequence (DNA): TGCAGCGTTGATCAACTAGCGGGGGGGGATACGCAGTATTTT. This encodes CSVDQLAGGDTQYF. The rearrangement uses TRBV29-1 and TRBJ2-3; TRBD2 agrees at 13 bases. Germline V gene data show CDR1 as SQVTM and CDR2 as ANQGSEA. With V trimmed by 3 bases and J by 6 bases, 3 bases remained unmatched. The CDR3 runs to 14 residues.

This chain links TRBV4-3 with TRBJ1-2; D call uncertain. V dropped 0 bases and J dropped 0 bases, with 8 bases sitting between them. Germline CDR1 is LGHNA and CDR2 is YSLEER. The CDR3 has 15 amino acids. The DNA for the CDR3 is TGCGCCAGCAGCCAAGACGCAGCTTCTAACTATGGCTACACCTTC. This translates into CASSQDAASNYGYTF.

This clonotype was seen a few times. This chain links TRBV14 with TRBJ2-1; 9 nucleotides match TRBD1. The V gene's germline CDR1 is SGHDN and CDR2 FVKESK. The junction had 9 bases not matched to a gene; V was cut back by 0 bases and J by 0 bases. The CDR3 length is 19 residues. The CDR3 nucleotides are TGTGCCAGCAGCCAAGAGGTGGGGACAGGGAAAGGCTCCTACAATGAGCAGTTCTTC. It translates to CASSQEVGTGKGSYNEQFF. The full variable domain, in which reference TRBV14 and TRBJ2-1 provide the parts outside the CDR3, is EAGVTQFPSHSVIEKGQTVTLRCDPISGHDNLYWYRRVMGKEIKFLLHFVKESKQDESGMPNNRFLAERTGGTYSTLKVQPAELEDSGVYFCASSQEVGTGKGSYNEQFFGPGTRLTVL.

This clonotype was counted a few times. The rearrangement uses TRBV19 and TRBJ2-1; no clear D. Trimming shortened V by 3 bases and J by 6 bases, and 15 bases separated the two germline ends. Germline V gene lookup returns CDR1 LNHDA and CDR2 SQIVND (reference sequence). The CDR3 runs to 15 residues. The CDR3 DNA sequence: TGTGCCAGTAGTATCCGCGTCGCGCGCGTCAATGAGCAGTTCTTC. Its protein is CASSIRVARVNEQFF.

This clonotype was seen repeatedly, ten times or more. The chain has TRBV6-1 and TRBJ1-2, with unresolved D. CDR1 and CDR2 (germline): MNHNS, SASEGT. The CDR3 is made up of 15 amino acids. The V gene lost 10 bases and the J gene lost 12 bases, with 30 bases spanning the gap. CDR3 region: CATRTGSGNRAFDTF. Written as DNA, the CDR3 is TGTGCCACCAGAACGGGTTCCGGGAATAGGGCTTTCGACACCTTC.

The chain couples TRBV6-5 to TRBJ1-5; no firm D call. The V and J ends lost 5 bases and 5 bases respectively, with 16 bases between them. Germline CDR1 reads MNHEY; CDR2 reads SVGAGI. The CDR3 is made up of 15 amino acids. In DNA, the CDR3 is TGTGCCAGCAGTCCTCAAGGTAACCCTCATCAGCCCCAGCATTTT. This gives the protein CASSPQGNPHQPQHF.

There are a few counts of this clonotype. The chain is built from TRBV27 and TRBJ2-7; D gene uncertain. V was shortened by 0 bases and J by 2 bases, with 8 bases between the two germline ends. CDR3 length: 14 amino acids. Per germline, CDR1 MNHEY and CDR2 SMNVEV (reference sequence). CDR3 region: CASSLSAGTYEQYF. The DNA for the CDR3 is TGTGCCAGCAGTTTATCAGCAGGTACCTACGAGCAGTACTTC.

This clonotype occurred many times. The CDR3 DNA follows: TGCAGTGCTAGGGGAGGGACGGATCAAGAGACCCAGTACTTC. Amino acids: CSARGGTDQETQYF. The gene calls are TRBV20-1 and TRBJ2-5, with 7 nucleotides matching TRBD2. This CDR3 is built from 14 residues. The ends lost 3 bases at V and 2 bases at J; junction bases unmatched: 6. The germline V gene has CDR1 DFQATT and CDR2 SNEGSKA (reference sequence).

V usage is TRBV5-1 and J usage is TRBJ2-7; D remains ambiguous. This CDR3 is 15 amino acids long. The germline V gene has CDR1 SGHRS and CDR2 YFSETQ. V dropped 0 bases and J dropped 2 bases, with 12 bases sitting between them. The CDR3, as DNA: TGCGCCAGCAGCTTGGCCAAAGGGTGGGCCTACGAGCAGTACTTC. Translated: CASSLAKGWAYEQYF. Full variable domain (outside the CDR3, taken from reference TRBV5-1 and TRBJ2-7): KAGVTQTPRYLIKTRGQQVTLSCSPISGHRSVSWYQQTPGQGLQFLFEYFSETQRNKGNFPGRFSGRQFSNSRSEMNVSTLELGDSALYLCASSLAKGWAYEQYFGPGTRLTVT.

CDR3 sequence (DNA): TGTGCCAGCAGCCCCATACAGTACCAAGAGACCCAGTACTTC. Protein sequence: CASSPIQYQETQYF. The V gene is TRBV7-6, the J gene TRBJ2-5, with D hard to call. Trimming pared 5 bases from V and 0 bases from J, leaving 10 bases between. Germline lookup yields CDR1 SGHVS and CDR2 FNYEAQ. CDR3 size: 14 residues.

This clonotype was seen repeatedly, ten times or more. CDR3 coding DNA: TGCGCCAGCAGCCAAGAGTCCCTCCCGGGACTAGCGGGAACCTACAATGAGCAGTTCTTC. Amino acids: CASSQESLPGLAGTYNEQFF. The chain joins TRBV4-3 to TRBJ2-1, with 13 bases identical to TRBD2. Losses at the gene ends were 0 bases for V and 2 bases for J; bases not matched to a gene: 10. Germline V gene lookup returns CDR1 LGHNA and CDR2 YSLEER. CDR3 size: 20 residues.

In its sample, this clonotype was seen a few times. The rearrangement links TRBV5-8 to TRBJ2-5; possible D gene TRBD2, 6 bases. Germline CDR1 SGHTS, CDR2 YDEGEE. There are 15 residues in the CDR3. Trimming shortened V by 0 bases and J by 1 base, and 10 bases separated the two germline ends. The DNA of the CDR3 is TGTGCCAGCAGCTTGGCCGGGACTCCCCAAGAGACCCAGTACTTC. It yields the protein CASSLAGTPQETQYF.

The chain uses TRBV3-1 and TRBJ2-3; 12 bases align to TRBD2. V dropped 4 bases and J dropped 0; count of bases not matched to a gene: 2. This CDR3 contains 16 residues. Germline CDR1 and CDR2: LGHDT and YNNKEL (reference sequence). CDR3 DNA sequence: TGTGCCAGCAGCCCTGGACTAGCGGGGAGCACAGATACGCAGTATTTT. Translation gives CASSPGLAGSTDTQYF.

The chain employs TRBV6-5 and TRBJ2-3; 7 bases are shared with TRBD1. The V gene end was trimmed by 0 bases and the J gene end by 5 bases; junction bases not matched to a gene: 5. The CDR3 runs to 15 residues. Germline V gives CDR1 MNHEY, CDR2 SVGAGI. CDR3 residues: CASSYSVRGIDTQYF. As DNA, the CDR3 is TGTGCCAGCAGTTACTCAGTCAGGGGGATAGATACGCAGTATTTT.

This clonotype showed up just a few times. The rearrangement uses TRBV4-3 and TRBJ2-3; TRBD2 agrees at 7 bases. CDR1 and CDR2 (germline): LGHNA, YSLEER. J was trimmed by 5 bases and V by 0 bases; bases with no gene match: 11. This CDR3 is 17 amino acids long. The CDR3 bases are TGCGCCAGCAGCCAAGATAGGGCGGGAGTCGAGGGAGATACGCAGTATTTT. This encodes CASSQDRAGVEGDTQYF.

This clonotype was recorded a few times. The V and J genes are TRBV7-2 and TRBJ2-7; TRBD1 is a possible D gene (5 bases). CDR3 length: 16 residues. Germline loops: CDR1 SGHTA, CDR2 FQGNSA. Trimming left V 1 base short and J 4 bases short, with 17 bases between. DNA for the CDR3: TGTGCCAGCAGCTTAGTTCCACAGGCGTCGGCGTACGAGCAGTACTTC. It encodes CASSLVPQASAYEQYF.

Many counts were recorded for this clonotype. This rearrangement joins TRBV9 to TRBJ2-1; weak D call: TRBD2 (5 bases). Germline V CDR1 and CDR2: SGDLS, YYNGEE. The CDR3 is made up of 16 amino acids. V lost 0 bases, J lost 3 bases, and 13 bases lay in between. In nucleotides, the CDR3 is TGTGCCAGCAGCGTAGCCTTAGCGAGTTACTACAATGAGCAGTTCTTC. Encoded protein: CASSVALASYYNEQFF.

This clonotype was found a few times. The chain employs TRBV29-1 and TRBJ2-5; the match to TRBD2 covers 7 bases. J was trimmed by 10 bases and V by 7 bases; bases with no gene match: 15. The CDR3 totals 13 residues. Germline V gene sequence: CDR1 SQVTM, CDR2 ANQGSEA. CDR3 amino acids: CSAAGDFLDGQYF. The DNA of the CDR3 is TGCAGCGCCGCGGGGGACTTCCTGGATGGCCAGTACTTC.

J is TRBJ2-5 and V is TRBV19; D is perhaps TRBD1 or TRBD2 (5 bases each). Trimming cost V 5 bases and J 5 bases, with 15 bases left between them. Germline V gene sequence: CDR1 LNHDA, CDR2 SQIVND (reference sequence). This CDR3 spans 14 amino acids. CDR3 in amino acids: CASSRLIGEETQYF. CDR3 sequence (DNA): TGTGCCAGTAGTCGGTTAATAGGGGAGGAGACCCAGTACTTC. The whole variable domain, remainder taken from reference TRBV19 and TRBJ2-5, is DGGITQSPKYLFRKEGQNVTLSCEQNLNHDAMYWYRQDPGQGLRLIYYSQIVNDFQKGDIAEGYSVSREKKESFPLTVTSAQKNPTAFYLCASSRLIGEETQYFGPGTRLLVL.

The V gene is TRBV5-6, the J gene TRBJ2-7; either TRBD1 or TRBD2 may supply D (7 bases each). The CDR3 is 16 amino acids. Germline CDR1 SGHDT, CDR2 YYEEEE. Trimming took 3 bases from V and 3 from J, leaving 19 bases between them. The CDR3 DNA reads TGTGCCAGCAGCTGGGGAGGGGGCTCTGGACTCTACGAGCAGTACTTC. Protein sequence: CASSWGGGSGLYEQYF.

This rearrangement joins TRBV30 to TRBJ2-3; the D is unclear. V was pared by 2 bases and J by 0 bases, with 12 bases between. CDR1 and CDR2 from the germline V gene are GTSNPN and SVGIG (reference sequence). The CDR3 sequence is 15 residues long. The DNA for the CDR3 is TGTGCCTGGAGTCTAGGGATCGATAGCACAGATACGCAGTATTTT. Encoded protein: CAWSLGIDSTDTQYF.

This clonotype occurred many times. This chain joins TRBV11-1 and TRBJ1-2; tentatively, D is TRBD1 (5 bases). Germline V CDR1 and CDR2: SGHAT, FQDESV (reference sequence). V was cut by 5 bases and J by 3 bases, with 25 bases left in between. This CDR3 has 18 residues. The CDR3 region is CASSPVPGTVRLDYGYTF. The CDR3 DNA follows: TGTGCCAGCAGCCCCGTTCCCGGGACCGTCAGGTTGGACTATGGCTACACCTTC.

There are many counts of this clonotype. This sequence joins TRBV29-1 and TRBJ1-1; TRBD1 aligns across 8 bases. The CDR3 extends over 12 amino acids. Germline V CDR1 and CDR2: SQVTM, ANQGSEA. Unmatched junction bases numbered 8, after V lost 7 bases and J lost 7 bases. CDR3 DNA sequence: TGCAGCGCCTCGACAGGGGTTGGTGAAGCTTTCTTT. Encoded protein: CSASTGVGEAFF.

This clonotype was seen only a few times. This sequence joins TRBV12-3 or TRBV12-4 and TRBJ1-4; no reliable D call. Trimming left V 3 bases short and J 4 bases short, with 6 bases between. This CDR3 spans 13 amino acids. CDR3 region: CASSFEFNEKLFF. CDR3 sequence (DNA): TGTGCCAGCAGTTTTGAGTTTAATGAAAAACTGTTTTTT.